This T cell receptor (beta chain) was captured in a study of blood T cell repertoires in COVID-19. Study in general: The origin of the acute and convalescent COVID-19 samples was the United States, Italy and Spain.

Germline CDR1 and CDR2: MDHEN and SYDVKM. Trimming removed 5 bases from V and 5 bases from J, with 9 bases in between. This CDR3 comprises 12 residues. During active infection, Seattle patients enrolled and were then monitored through disease. In its sample, this clone was seen once. Method: immunoSEQ multiplex PCR; TCRdb's copy keeps in-frame clones and lacks some. The table lists fewer than 200,000 clones, roughly 81% of them singletons. The chain has TRBV28 and TRBJ2-5; no firm D call. This TCR derives from a woman aged 40 to 50 with COVID-19, enrolled during active disease. Sequenced input: peripheral blood. This chain's CDR3 is CASSPSRETQYF. Written as DNA, the CDR3 is TGTGCCAGCAGTCCTTCGAGGGAGACCCAGTACTTC. Variable domain in full (rest from reference TRBV28 and TRBJ2-5): DVKVTQSSRYLVKRTGEKVFLECVQDMDHENMFWYRQDPGLGLRLIYFSYDVKMKEKGDIPEGYSVSREKKERFSLILESASTNQTSMYLCASSPSRETQYFGPGTRLLVL.